What follows is one TCR beta chain and its context. What it binds is unknown. The library was made from cDNA and included unique molecular identifiers. Using its own MiXCR run on the PCR reads, TCRdb lists one record per CDR3 protein. The table records roughly 730,000 distinct CDR3 sequences, around 27% of them present only once. Germline CDR1 is SEHNR and CDR2 is FQNEAQ (reference sequence). CDR3 size: 15 residues. Losses at the gene ends were 3 bases for V and 5 bases for J; bases not matched to a gene: 9. This specimen comes from a study of post-analysis software for immune sequencing data. Overall study findings and caveats: Controls showed lower frequencies than patients for five TRBV segments, and TRBV5-6, TRBV5-1 and TRBV20-1 were among these.

V and J are TRBV7-9 and TRBJ1-2; TRBD1 matches 7 bases. Sequencing input: blood. The sequence was collected from a girl between 5 and 17 years old with multiple sclerosis. The CDR3 is CASSFEAGGMYGYTF. CDR3 bases: TGTGCCAGCAGCTTTGAAGCAGGGGGAATGTATGGCTACACCTTC.